The 8 T cell receptor beta chains reported below all come from one sample, sequenced in a study of early T cells in non-severe SARS-CoV-2 infection. Each CDR3 protein is one row after TCRdb ran MiXCR on the 5' RACE reads. The sample includes 60,000 or so distinct CDR3 sequences, more than 9% of them seen just once. Sequencing was done on a sample of whole blood. These TCRs come from an adult who was a healthcare worker with PCR-confirmed SARS-CoV-2 infection or an uninfected control (not recorded which).

There are many counts of this clonotype. The CDR3: CASSRLGVTDTQYF. The CDR3 DNA reads TGCGCCAGCAGCCGTCTGGGGGTAACAGATACGCAGTATTTT. This chain joins TRBV5-1 and TRBJ2-3; either TRBD1 or TRBD2 may supply D (5 bases each). CDR1 SGHRS and CDR2 YFSETQ come from the germline V gene. CDR3 length: 14 amino acids. The V and J ends lost 4 bases and 3 bases respectively, with 12 bases between them.

This clonotype was recorded at least ten times. J is TRBJ2-7 and V is TRBV27, with a possible D match to TRBD1 (6 bases). Germline CDR1 is MNHEY and CDR2 is SMNVEV (reference sequence). Trimming removed 5 bases from V and 7 bases from J, with 9 bases in between. The CDR3 length is 11 residues. CDR3 coding DNA: TGTGCCAGCAGTAAAAGGGGGGAGCAGTACTTC. Amino acids: CASSKRGEQYF.

This clonotype has a count of ten or more. The chain employs TRBV27 and TRBJ2-1, with 9 positions matching TRBD2. The CDR3 covers 15 residues. J was trimmed by 6 bases and V by 1 base; bases with no gene match: 4. Germline V gene sequence: CDR1 MNHEY, CDR2 SMNVEV (reference sequence). The CDR3 loop reads CASSLYSGRINEQFF. The CDR3, as DNA: TGTGCCAGCAGTTTATACAGCGGGAGGATCAATGAGCAGTTCTTC.

This chain connects TRBV5-1 to TRBJ1-1; D might be TRBD1 (5 bases). The germline V and J ends were trimmed by 0 bases and 1 base, with 10 bases remaining between them. This CDR3 comprises 15 residues. In germline, CDR1 is SGHRS, CDR2 YFSETQ. The CDR3 bases are TGCGCCAGCAGCTTGGGGGAGACAGCGAACACTGAAGCTTTCTTT. Encoded protein: CASSLGETANTEAFF.

This clonotype was counted a few times. CDR3 protein: CASSIGTGTGANVLTF. DNA for the CDR3: TGTGCCAGTAGTATAGGGACAGGGACTGGGGCCAACGTCCTGACTTTC. The V and J genes are TRBV19 and TRBJ2-6, with TRBD1 identical over 8 bases. The CDR3 totals 16 residues. V lost 1 base to trimming and J lost 2 bases; unmatched junction nucleotides: 1. CDR1 and CDR2 (germline): LNHDA, SQIVND (reference sequence).

Points on this clonotype: One end of the junction is discordant with germline, which a read error may explain. V usage is TRBV6-6 and J usage is TRBJ1-5; no clear D. From germline, CDR1 is MNHNY and CDR2 SVGAGI (reference sequence). The CDR3 spans 13 residues. For the CDR3, the DNA is TGTGCCAGCAGTTACTCGAGCAACCAGCCCCAGCATTTT. It is translated as CASSYSSNQPQHF.

This clonotype has a count of ten or more. The rearrangement uses TRBV10-3 and TRBJ2-3, with 7 bases aligning to TRBD1. The trim removed 8 bases at V and 1 base at J, leaving 15 bases unmatched. The CDR3 is made up of 17 amino acids. The V gene's germline CDR1 is ENHRY and CDR2 SYGVKD. The CDR3 DNA sequence: TGTGCCATCGGTCGTGGGGTTGACAGGGCTGGCACAGATACGCAGTATTTT. Amino acids: CAIGRGVDRAGTDTQYF.

This clonotype was observed at least ten times. The chain links TRBV19 to TRBJ2-7; D is undetermined. CDR3 length equals 14 residues. V lost 10 bases and J lost 0, with 16 bases in between. Germline lookup yields CDR1 LNHDA and CDR2 SQIVND (reference sequence). CDR3 protein: CATQSDPSSYEQYF. CDR3 DNA sequence: TGTGCCACCCAATCCGACCCGAGCTCCTACGAGCAGTACTTC.